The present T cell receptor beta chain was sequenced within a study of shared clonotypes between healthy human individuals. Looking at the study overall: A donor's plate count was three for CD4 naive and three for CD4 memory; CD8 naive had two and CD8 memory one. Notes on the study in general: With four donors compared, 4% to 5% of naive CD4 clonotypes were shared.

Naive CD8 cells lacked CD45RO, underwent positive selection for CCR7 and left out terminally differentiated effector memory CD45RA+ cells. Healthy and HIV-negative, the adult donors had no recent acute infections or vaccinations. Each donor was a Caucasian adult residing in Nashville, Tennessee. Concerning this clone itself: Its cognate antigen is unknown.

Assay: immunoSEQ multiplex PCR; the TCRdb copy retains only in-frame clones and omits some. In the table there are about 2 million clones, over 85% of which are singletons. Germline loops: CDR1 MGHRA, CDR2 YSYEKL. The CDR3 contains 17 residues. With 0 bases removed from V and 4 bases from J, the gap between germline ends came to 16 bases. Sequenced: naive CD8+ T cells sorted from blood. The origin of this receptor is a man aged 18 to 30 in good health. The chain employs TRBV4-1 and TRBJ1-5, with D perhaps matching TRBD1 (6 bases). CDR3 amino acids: CASSQDPPGAINQPQHF. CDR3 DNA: TGCGCCAGCAGCCAAGATCCACCAGGGGCTATTAATCAGCCCCAGCATTTT.